Only one count was recorded for the clone carrying this TCR beta chain. V dropped 10 bases and J dropped 5 bases, with 24 bases sitting between them. The CDR3 is made up of 16 amino acids. This record belongs to a study of shared clonotypes between healthy human individuals. The assay was immunoSEQ multiplex PCR, and TCRdb's table has in-frame clones only and misses some. The sample holds millions of clones; roughly nine tenths are singletons and the top ten take over 0.12%. This TCR came from a young man in good health. The sequencing sample was made of naive CD4+ T cells sorted from blood. This sample's subset: CD45RA+ positively selected. V gene TRBV5-3 combines with J gene TRBJ2-2; D call uncertain. TRBV5-3 is assigned to the ORF class and has an uncertain function. In nucleotides, the CDR3 is TGTGCCGGATCGAGAACAACTTTTAAAGGAACCGGGGAGCTGTTTTTT. Translating gives CAGSRTTFKGTGELFF.